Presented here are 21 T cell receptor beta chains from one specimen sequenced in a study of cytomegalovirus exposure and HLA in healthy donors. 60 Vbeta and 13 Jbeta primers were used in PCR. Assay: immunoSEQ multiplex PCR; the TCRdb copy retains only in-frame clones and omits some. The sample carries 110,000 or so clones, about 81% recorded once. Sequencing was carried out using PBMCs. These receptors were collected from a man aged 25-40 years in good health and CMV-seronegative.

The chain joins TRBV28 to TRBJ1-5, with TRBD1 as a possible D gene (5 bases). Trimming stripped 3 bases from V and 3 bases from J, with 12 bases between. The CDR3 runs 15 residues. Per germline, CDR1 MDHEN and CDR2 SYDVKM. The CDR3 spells CASSFLDRNNQPQHF. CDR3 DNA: TGTGCCAGCAGTTTTTTAGACAGAAACAATCAGCCCCAGCATTTT.

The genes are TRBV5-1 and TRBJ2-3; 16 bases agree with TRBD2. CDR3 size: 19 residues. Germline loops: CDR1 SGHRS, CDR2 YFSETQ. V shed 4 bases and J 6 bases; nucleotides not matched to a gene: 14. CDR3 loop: CASSLSPGTSGRAWDTQYF. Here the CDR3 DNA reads TGCGCCAGCAGCCTTTCACCTGGGACTAGCGGGAGGGCCTGGGATACGCAGTATTTT.

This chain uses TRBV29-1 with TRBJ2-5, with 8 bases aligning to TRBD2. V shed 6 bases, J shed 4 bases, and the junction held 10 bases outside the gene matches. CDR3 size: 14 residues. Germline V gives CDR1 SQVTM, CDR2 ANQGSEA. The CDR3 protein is CSVQIGSGRETQYF. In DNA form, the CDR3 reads TGCAGCGTCCAAATAGGGAGCGGGAGAGAGACCCAGTACTTC.

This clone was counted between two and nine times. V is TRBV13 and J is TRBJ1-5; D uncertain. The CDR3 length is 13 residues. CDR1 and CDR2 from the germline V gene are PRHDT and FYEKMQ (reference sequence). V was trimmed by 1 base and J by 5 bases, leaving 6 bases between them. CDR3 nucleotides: TGTGCCAGCAGCTTAGCCGGGGATCAGCCCCAGCATTTT. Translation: CASSLAGDQPQHF.

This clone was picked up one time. CDR3: CASSLTSGRSDTQYF. In DNA, the CDR3 is TGTGCCAGCTCCCTTACTAGCGGGAGATCCGATACGCAGTATTTT. The chain joins TRBV18 to TRBJ2-3, with TRBD2 identical over 11 bases. The germline CDR1 and CDR2 sequences are KGHSH and LQKENI. The CDR3 contains 15 residues. J lost 6 bases, V lost 6 bases, and 8 bases had no gene match.

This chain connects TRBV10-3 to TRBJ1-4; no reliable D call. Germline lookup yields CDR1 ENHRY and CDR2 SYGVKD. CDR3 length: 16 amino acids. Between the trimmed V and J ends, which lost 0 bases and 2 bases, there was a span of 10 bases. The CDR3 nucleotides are TGTGCCATCAGTGAGTCGGGTTCGGGGACTAATGAAAAACTGTTTTTT. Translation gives CAISESGSGTNEKLFF.

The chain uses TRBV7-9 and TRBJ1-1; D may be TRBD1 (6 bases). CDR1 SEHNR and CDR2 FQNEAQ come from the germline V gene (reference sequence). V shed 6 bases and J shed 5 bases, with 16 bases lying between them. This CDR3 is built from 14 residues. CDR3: CASSSQGTRTEAFF. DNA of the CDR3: TGTGCCAGCAGTTCCCAGGGGACGCGGACTGAAGCTTTCTTT. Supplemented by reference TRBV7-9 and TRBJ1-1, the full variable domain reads DTGVSQNPRHKITKRGQNVTFRCDPISEHNRLYWYRQTLGQGPEFLTYFQNEAQLEKSRLLSDRFSAERPKGSFSTLEIQRTEQGDSAMYLCASSSQGTRTEAFFGQGTRLTVV.

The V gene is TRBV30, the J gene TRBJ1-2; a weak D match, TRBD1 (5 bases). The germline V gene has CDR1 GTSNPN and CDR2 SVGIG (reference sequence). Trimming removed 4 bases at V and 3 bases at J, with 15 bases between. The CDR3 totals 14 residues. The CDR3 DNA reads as TGTGCCTGGAAAAGAGGTGTCAGGGACTATGGCTACACCTTC. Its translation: CAWKRGVRDYGYTF. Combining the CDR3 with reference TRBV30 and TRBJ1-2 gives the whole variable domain SQTIHQWPATLVQPVGSPLSLECTVEGTSNPNLYWYRQAAGRGLQLLFYSVGIGQISSEVPQNLSASRPQDRQFILSSKKLLLSDSGFYLCAWKRGVRDYGYTFGSGTRLTVV.

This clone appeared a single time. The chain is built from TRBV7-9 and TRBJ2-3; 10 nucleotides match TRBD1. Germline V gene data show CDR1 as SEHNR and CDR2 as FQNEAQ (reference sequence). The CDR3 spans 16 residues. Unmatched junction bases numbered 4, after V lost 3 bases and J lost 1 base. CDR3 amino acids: CASSLTGTGGTDTQYF. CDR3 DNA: TGTGCCAGCAGCTTGACCGGGACAGGGGGCACAGATACGCAGTATTTT.

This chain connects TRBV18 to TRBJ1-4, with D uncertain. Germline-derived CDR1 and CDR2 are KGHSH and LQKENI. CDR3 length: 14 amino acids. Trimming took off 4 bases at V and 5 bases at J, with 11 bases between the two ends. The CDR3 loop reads CASSLYGGNEKLFF. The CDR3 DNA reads TGTGCCAGCTCACTTTATGGCGGGAATGAAAAACTGTTTTTT.

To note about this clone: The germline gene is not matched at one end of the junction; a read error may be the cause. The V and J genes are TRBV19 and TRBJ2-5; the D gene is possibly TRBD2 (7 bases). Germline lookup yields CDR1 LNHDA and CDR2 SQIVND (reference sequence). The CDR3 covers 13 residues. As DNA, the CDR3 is TGTGTCAGTAGTTCGGGGGGCTGGGAGACCCAGTACTTC. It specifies CVSSSGGWETQYF. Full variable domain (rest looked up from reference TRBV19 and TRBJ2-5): DGGITQSPKYLFRKEGQNVTLSCEQNLNHDAMYWYRQDPGQGLRLIYYSQIVNDFQKGDIAEGYSVSREKKESFPLTVTSAQKNPTAFYLCVSSSGGWETQYFGPGTRLLVL.

CDR3 protein: CASSRYNEQFF. In nucleotides, the CDR3 is TGTGCCAGCAGCCGCTACAATGAGCAGTTCTTC. The chain links TRBV28 to TRBJ2-1; D unresolved. The CDR3 is 11 amino acids. The germline gives CDR1 MDHEN, CDR2 SYDVKM. Trimming stripped 6 bases from V and 3 bases from J, with 3 bases between.

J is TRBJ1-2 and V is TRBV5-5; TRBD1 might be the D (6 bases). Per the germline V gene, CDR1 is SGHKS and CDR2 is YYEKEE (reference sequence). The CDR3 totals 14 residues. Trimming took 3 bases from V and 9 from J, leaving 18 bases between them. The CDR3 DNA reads TGTGCCAGCAGCTCACGGGACAACCCCCAAAGCTACACCTTC. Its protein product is CASSSRDNPQSYTF.

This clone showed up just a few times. The CDR3 region is CASSRGTSMYEQYF. The CDR3, as DNA: TGTGCCAGCAGCCGCGGGACTAGTATGTACGAGCAGTACTTC. This sequence joins TRBV14 and TRBJ2-7, with 8 positions matching TRBD2. In germline, CDR1 is SGHDN, CDR2 FVKESK. The junction had 6 bases not matched to a gene; V was cut back by 4 bases and J by 4 bases. The CDR3 is made up of 14 amino acids.

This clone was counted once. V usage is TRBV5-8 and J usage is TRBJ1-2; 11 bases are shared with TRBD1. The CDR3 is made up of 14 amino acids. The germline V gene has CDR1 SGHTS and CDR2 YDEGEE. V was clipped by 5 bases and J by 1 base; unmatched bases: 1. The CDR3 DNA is TGTGCCAGCAGGGGGACAGGGGGTAACTATGGCTACACCTTC. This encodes CASRGTGGNYGYTF. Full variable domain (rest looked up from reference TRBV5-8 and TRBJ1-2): EAGVTQSPTHLIKTRGQQATLRCSPISGHTSVYWYQQALGLGLQFLLWYDEGEERNRGNFPPRFSGRQFPNYSSELNVNALELEDSALYLCASRGTGGNYGYTFGSGTRLTVV.

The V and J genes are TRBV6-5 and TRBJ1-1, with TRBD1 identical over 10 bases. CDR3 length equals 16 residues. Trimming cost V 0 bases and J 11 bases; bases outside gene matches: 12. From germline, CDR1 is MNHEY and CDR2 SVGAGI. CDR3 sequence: CASSYSGTGDLIHAFF. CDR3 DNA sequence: TGTGCCAGCAGTTACTCGGGGACAGGGGACCTCATCCACGCTTTCTTT.

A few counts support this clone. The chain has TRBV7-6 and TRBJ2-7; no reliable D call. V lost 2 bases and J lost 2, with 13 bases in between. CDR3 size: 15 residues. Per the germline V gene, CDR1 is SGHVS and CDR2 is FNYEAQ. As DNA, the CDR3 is TGTGCCAGCAGCTTATCCCCTTGGCAGACCTACGAGCAGTACTTC. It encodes CASSLSPWQTYEQYF.

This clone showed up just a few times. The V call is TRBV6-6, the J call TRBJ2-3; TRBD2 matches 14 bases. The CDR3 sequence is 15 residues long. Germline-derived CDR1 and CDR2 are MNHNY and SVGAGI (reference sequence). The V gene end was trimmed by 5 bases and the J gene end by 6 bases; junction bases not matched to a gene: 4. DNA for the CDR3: TGTGCCAGCAGTCCACGGACTAGCGGGGGGGATACGCAGTATTTT. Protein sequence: CASSPRTSGGDTQYF.

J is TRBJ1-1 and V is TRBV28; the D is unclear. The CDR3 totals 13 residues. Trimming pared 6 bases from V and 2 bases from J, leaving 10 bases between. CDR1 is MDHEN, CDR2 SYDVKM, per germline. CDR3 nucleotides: TGTGCCAGCAGCCGCAGTTATAACACTGAAGCTTTCTTT. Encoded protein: CASSRSYNTEAFF.

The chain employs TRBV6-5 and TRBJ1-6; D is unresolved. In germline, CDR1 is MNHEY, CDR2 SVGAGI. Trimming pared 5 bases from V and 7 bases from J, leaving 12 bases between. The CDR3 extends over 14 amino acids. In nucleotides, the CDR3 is TGTGCCAGCAGTGAGAGGCGCGTCAATTCACCCCTCCACTTT. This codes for CASSERRVNSPLHF.

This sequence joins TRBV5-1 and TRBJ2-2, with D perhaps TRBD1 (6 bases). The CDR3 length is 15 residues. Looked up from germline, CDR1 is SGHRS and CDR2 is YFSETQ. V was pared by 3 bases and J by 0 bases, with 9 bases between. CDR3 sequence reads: CASSSRTANTGELFF. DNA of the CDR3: TGCGCCAGCAGCTCCCGGACAGCGAACACCGGGGAGCTGTTTTTT.